This T cell receptor (beta chain) emerged from a study of a mutant IDH1 vaccine in newly diagnosed glioma. Regarding time point: week 35, safety follow-up. Vaccination comprised doses that each held 300 ug of mutant IDH1 20-mer peptide, plus topical imiquimod. The CDR3 is 15 amino acids. CDR1 SEHNR and CDR2 FQNEAQ come from the germline V gene (reference sequence). With 2 bases clipped from V and 4 bases from J, the junction kept 3 bases outside the gene matches. Using immunoSEQ multiplex PCR, the repertoire was profiled, and TCRdb retains in-frame clones only, with some absent. The sample contains about 54,000 clones, 70% to 90% of which appear only once. Concerning this clone: Antigen: not known.

V usage is TRBV7-9 and J usage is TRBJ2-2; the match to TRBD2 covers 8 bases. This TCR came from a man between 35 and 55 years old with glioma. Sequencing used PBMCs, obtained from a glioma patient whose treatment included an IDH1 peptide vaccine. The CDR3 coding sequence is TGTGCCAGCAGCTTAATGAGCGGGAGCACCGGGGAGCTGTTTTTT. As protein: CASSLMSGSTGELFF.